One sample yielded the 26 T cell receptor beta chains listed below, sequenced in a study of breast tumors, draining lymph nodes, adjacent tissues. Axillary draining lymph nodes of breast cancer patients supplied the node samples. TCRdb reprocessed the multiplex PCR reads with MiXCR, giving one entry per CDR3 protein. The sample contains roughly 80,000 distinct CDR3 sequences, under 25% of which appear only once. Sample: axillary lymph node tissue. The receptors derive from a female donor with breast cancer. Some clones in this sample may be carry-over from other donors' samples.

This clonotype was recorded at least ten times. The rearrangement links TRBV19 to TRBJ2-7; 7 nucleotides align to TRBD2. Germline V gene lookup returns CDR1 LNHDA and CDR2 SQIVND (reference sequence). Germline trimming cut 3 bases from V and 3 bases from J; bases unmatched to any gene: 8. The CDR3 spans 15 residues. The CDR3 protein is CASSIGGGPGYEQYF. In DNA form, the CDR3 reads TGTGCCAGTAGTATTGGCGGGGGTCCAGGCTACGAGCAGTACTTC.

This clonotype appeared many times. The genes are TRBV7-8 and TRBJ1-6; the match to TRBD1 covers 8 bases. CDR3 size: 15 residues. V lost 4 bases to trimming and J lost 8 bases; unmatched junction nucleotides: 7. Germline V gene lookup returns CDR1 SGHVS and CDR2 FQNEAQ. The CDR3 sequence: CASSSRQGKDSPLHF. CDR3 bases: TGTGCCAGCAGCTCGAGACAGGGGAAGGATTCACCCCTCCACTTT.

This chain connects TRBV3-1 to TRBJ2-5, with TRBD2 as a possible D gene (5 bases). Per germline, CDR1 LGHDT and CDR2 YNNKEL (reference sequence). V was pared by 1 base and J by 2 bases, with 11 bases between. The CDR3 is 15 residues long. The CDR3 spells CASSQGGLTQETQYF. For the CDR3, the DNA is TGTGCCAGCAGCCAAGGCGGGCTAACACAAGAGACCCAGTACTTC.

This clonotype was found many times. V gene TRBV5-8 combines with J gene TRBJ2-3; 8 bases are shared with TRBD1. Looked up from germline, CDR1 is SGHTS and CDR2 is YDEGEE. V shed 0 bases and J 0 bases; nucleotides not matched to a gene: 3. The CDR3 has 16 residues. The CDR3 reads CASSLEGQASTDTQYF. Written as DNA, the CDR3 is TGTGCCAGCAGCTTGGAGGGACAGGCTAGCACAGATACGCAGTATTTT.

The rearrangement links TRBV7-2 to TRBJ1-1; the D is unclear. Germline V gene sequence: CDR1 SGHTA, CDR2 FQGNSA. The V gene lost 5 bases and the J gene lost 3 bases, with 10 bases spanning the gap. The CDR3 is 13 residues long. CDR3 in amino acids: CASSPQAYTEAFF. CDR3 in DNA: TGTGCCAGCAGCCCCCAAGCATACACTGAAGCTTTCTTT.

This clonotype has at least ten counts. The chain recombines TRBV2 with TRBJ2-1; D gene uncertain. V dropped 8 bases and J dropped 7 bases, with 12 bases sitting between them. This CDR3 is built from 12 residues. The germline CDR1 and CDR2 sequences are SNHLY and FYNNEI. The CDR3 DNA is TGTGCCAGCCACCCAACTGGGAATGAGCAGTTCTTC. Amino acids: CASHPTGNEQFF.

This clonotype was recorded at least ten times. The CDR3 sequence is CASSQRTGSYEQYF. The CDR3 nucleotides read TGTGCCAGCAGTCAACGGACAGGGTCCTACGAGCAGTACTTC. This chain connects TRBV28 to TRBJ2-7; 8 bases match TRBD1. Losses at the gene ends were 5 bases for V and 1 base for J; bases not matched to a gene: 4. Germline V lookup: CDR1 MDHEN, CDR2 SYDVKM. The CDR3 is 14 residues long.

This clonotype came up many times. This chain joins TRBV6-1 and TRBJ2-5, with a weak D call TRBD1 (6 bases). CDR1 is MNHNS, CDR2 SASEGT, per germline. This CDR3 spans 15 amino acids. Trimming pared 0 bases from V and 4 bases from J, leaving 12 bases between. The CDR3 bases are TGTGCCAGCAGTGAAGCTCCAGGGGTAGGAGAGACCCAGTACTTC. As protein: CASSEAPGVGETQYF.

This clonotype was seen many times. The gene calls are TRBV4-1 and TRBJ2-7, with 9 nucleotides matching TRBD1. Per the germline V gene, CDR1 is MGHRA and CDR2 is YSYEKL. The CDR3 spans 15 residues. V dropped 5 bases and J dropped 6; count of bases not matched to a gene: 11. The DNA of the CDR3 is TGCGCCAGCAGCTTCGAGGACAGGGGCCTCGGCGAGCAGTACTTC. Amino acid sequence: CASSFEDRGLGEQYF.

This clonotype was recorded at least ten times. The chain has TRBV15 and TRBJ2-7, with D possibly being TRBD2 (6 bases). V was pared by 1 base and J by 7 bases, with 14 bases between. The CDR3 totals 14 residues. Germline values: CDR1 LNHNV, CDR2 YYDKDF (reference sequence). CDR3 sequence (DNA): TGTGCCACCAGCAGAGGCGCCGGGCGGGGAGAGCAGTACTTC. Amino acids: CATSRGAGRGEQYF.

This clonotype was seen repeatedly, ten times or more. CDR3 coding DNA: TGTGCCAGCAGCGTAGTTCGGGGGAACCAAGAGACCCAGTACTTC. It specifies CASSVVRGNQETQYF. This chain links TRBV9 with TRBJ2-5; the D gene is possibly TRBD2 (6 bases). Germline V gene lookup returns CDR1 SGDLS and CDR2 YYNGEE. The length of the CDR3 is 15 residues. Trimming stripped 0 bases from V and 0 bases from J, with 9 bases between.

This clonotype was counted many times. DNA of the CDR3: TGTGCCATCAGCCTCGAGACGGGTGAAAAACTGTTTTTT. The encoded protein is CAISLETGEKLFF. The rearrangement links TRBV10-3 to TRBJ1-4, with D unresolved. This CDR3 comprises 13 residues. Trimming took off 6 bases at V and 7 bases at J, with 12 bases between the two ends. Germline V CDR1 and CDR2: ENHRY, SYGVKD.

This clonotype was detected ten times or more. In nucleotides, the CDR3 is TGTGCCAGCAGTTTAGCTAGAGCAGGAAAACTGTTTTTT. Amino acid sequence: CASSLARAGKLFF. The chain is built from TRBV12-3 or TRBV12-4 and TRBJ1-4, with no clear D. This CDR3 is 13 amino acids long. The V end was cut by 0 bases, the J end by 10 bases, with 9 bases between.

Ten or more counts support this clonotype. The V gene is TRBV10-3, the J gene TRBJ2-1; 14 bases agree with TRBD2. The germline V gene encodes CDR1 ENHRY and CDR2 SYGVKD. The V and J ends lost 0 bases and 7 bases, in that order; junction bases with no gene match: 17. This CDR3 spans 21 amino acids. The CDR3 region has the DNA TGTGCCATCAGTGAGTCACCCTCGAATGGACTAGCGGGAGGTTTACGGAATGAGCAGTTCTTC. Translated: CAISESPSNGLAGGLRNEQFF.

Many counts were recorded for this clonotype. The chain combines TRBV6-5 with TRBJ2-7; 7 bases agree with TRBD1. The trim removed 5 bases at V and 0 bases at J, leaving 7 bases unmatched. CDR1 is MNHEY and CDR2 is SVGAGI in the germline V gene. The CDR3 has 15 amino acids. As DNA, the CDR3 is TGTGCCAGCAGTCAATACAGGGGCCTCTCCTACGAGCAGTACTTC. Protein sequence: CASSQYRGLSYEQYF.

This clonotype was detected many times. The chain has TRBV5-1 and TRBJ2-1; D is uncertain. Deletions cut 0 bases from V and 10 bases from J, with 8 bases between. The germline V gene has CDR1 SGHRS and CDR2 YFSETQ. The CDR3 is made up of 12 amino acids. The CDR3 nucleotides read TGCGCCAGCAGCTTGGGCTGGGAAGAGCAGTTCTTC. It is translated as CASSLGWEEQFF.

This clonotype was found a few times. The chain employs TRBV27 and TRBJ2-1, with 9 bases identical to TRBD1. The germline V gene has CDR1 MNHEY and CDR2 SMNVEV (reference sequence). This CDR3 region has 15 residues. Germline trimming cut 5 bases from V and 5 bases from J; bases unmatched to any gene: 7. The CDR3 spells CASSQGQGGHNEQFF. As DNA, the CDR3 is TGTGCCAGCAGTCAGGGACAGGGTGGTCACAATGAGCAGTTCTTC.

Many counts were recorded for this clonotype. This chain's CDR3 is CASSRSGITTDTQYF. The CDR3 DNA follows: TGTGCCAGCAGCCGTAGCGGGATTACAACAGATACGCAGTATTTT. The chain carries TRBV7-2 and TRBJ2-3; 8 nucleotides align to TRBD2. Germline V lookup: CDR1 SGHTA, CDR2 FQGNSA. CDR3 size: 15 residues. Trimming at V came to 5 bases and at J to 3 bases, leaving 7 bases not matched to a gene.

This clonotype was seen many times. The V gene is TRBV2, the J gene TRBJ2-5; TRBD2 matches 9 bases. CDR3 length: 15 residues. V lost 3 bases and J lost 5; bases outside the gene matches: 7. Germline CDR1 is SNHLY and CDR2 is FYNNEI. The CDR3 loop reads CASSDWREGGETQYF. CDR3 nucleotide sequence: TGTGCCAGCAGTGATTGGCGGGAGGGAGGTGAGACCCAGTACTTC.

This clonotype was counted at least ten times. The rearrangement links TRBV19 to TRBJ2-1, with 7 bases lining up with TRBD2. CDR3 length equals 17 residues. CDR1 is LNHDA and CDR2 is SQIVND in the germline V gene (reference sequence). With 4 bases clipped from V and 3 bases from J, the junction kept 12 bases outside the gene matches. CDR3 in amino acids: CASSNPLGEGHYNEQFF. CDR3 bases: TGTGCCAGTAGTAATCCCTTGGGGGAGGGCCACTACAATGAGCAGTTCTTC.

Turning to this clonotype: Since a much larger clone is just one base distant, this may be a read error. The chain has TRBV12-5 and TRBJ1-5; no clear D. The CDR3 length is 16 residues. Germline assignment: CDR1 LGHNT and CDR2 FRNRAP. V lost 0 bases, J lost 2 bases, and 11 bases lay in between. The CDR3 is CASGLVQNQRNQPQHF. CDR3 DNA sequence: TGTGCTAGTGGTTTGGTACAAAATCAGCGCAATCAGCCCCAGCATTTT.

This clonotype was recorded many times. The CDR3 is CASSIGGGREQYF. CDR3 DNA: TGTGCCAGTAGTATCGGTGGGGGACGTGAGCAGTACTTC. The chain links TRBV19 to TRBJ2-7; D may match TRBD1 or TRBD2 (5 bases each). CDR1 LNHDA and CDR2 SQIVND come from the germline V gene (reference sequence). The CDR3 sequence is 13 residues long. V was pared by 3 bases and J by 7 bases, with 13 bases between.

This clonotype was observed many times. The V and J genes are TRBV5-1 and TRBJ2-5, with 8 bases matching TRBD2. Per the germline V gene, CDR1 is SGHRS and CDR2 is YFSETQ. The CDR3 is made up of 15 amino acids. Losses at the gene ends were 1 base for V and 5 bases for J; bases not matched to a gene: 7. DNA for the CDR3: TGCGCCAGCAGCTTGACGGGACTAGTCTCGGAGACCCAGTACTTC. As protein: CASSLTGLVSETQYF.

This clonotype showed up many times. The germline gene is not matched at one end of the junction; a read error may be the cause. The chain links TRBV20-1 to TRBJ2-5, with D hard to call. CDR3 size: 12 residues. The germline V gene encodes CDR1 DFQATT and CDR2 SNEGSKA (reference sequence). The CDR3 DNA follows: TGCAGTGCGAGAGGACACCAAGAGACCCAGTACTTC. Translated: CSARGHQETQYF.

This clonotype was counted at least ten times. The chain combines TRBV6-4 with TRBJ2-1, with D maybe TRBD2 (5 bases). V was trimmed by 4 bases and J by 6 bases, leaving 16 bases between them. The CDR3 length is 15 residues. The germline V gene has CDR1 MRHNA and CDR2 SNTAGT. The CDR3 DNA follows: TGTGCCAGCAGTGTGGAGGAGGCGGCGGGCAATGAGCAGTTCTTC. Translation: CASSVEEAAGNEQFF.

This clonotype was observed a handful of times. A much larger clone differs from this one at a single base, so this may be a read error. The V and J genes are TRBV12-5 and TRBJ2-7; 9 bases are a match to TRBD1. Germline V gene data show CDR1 as LGHNT and CDR2 as FRNRAP. This CDR3 comprises 16 residues. The V and J ends lost 7 bases and 6 bases, in that order; junction bases with no gene match: 16. DNA of the CDR3: TGTGCTAGTGCCTTATTTCCGGGACAGGGTTCTTGCGAGCAGTACTTC. Translating gives CASALFPGQGSCEQYF. The variable domain in full, with the rest retrieved from reference TRBV12-5 and TRBJ2-7, is DARVTQTPRHKVTEMGQEVTMRCQPILGHNTVFWYRQTMMQGLELLAYFRNRAPLDDSGMPKDRFSAEMPDATLATLKIQPSEPRDSAVYFCASALFPGQGSCEQYFGPGTRLTVT.